The 10 T cell receptor beta chains listed next were all sequenced from one sample in a study of blood T cell repertoires in COVID-19. This table comes from immunoSEQ multiplex PCR, and its TCRdb copy is limited to in-frame clones, with some not included. The sample has roughly 180,000 clones, approximately 86% seen once. Sequencing used peripheral blood. The receptors derive from a woman in her 30s with active or convalescent COVID-19.

The chain is built from TRBV28 and TRBJ2-7; TRBD2 matches 8 bases. The germline CDR1 and CDR2 sequences are MDHEN and SYDVKM. The CDR3 covers 14 residues. V lost 4 bases to trimming and J lost 3 bases; unmatched junction nucleotides: 5. The CDR3 DNA reads as TGTGCCAGCAGTTACGGGAGGGCCGTCTACGAGCAGTACTTC. Residues: CASSYGRAVYEQYF.

The rearrangement links TRBV19 to TRBJ2-1; D might be TRBD2 (6 bases). Germline CDR1 reads LNHDA; CDR2 reads SQIVND (reference sequence). This CDR3 has 15 residues. V shed 2 bases and J shed 0 bases, with 8 bases lying between them. CDR3 in amino acids: CASSISSASYNEQFF. The CDR3 DNA reads TGTGCCAGTAGTATATCTAGCGCCTCCTACAATGAGCAGTTCTTC.

This clone was counted once. The chain has TRBV28 and TRBJ1-5; weak D call: TRBD1 (6 bases). The CDR3 runs 18 residues. CDR1 and CDR2 from the germline V gene are MDHEN and SYDVKM. V gave up 3 bases and J gave up 5 bases, with 23 bases separating them. CDR3 nucleotides: TGTGCCAGCAGTTTCTCGCGGTCAGGGGTATGTAAGTATCAGCCCCAGCATTTT. This encodes CASSFSRSGVCKYQPQHF. The full variable domain, in which reference TRBV28 and TRBJ1-5 provide the parts outside the CDR3, is DVKVTQSSRYLVKRTGEKVFLECVQDMDHENMFWYRQDPGLGLRLIYFSYDVKMKEKGDIPEGYSVSREKKERFSLILESASTNQTSMYLCASSFSRSGVCKYQPQHFGDGTRLSIL.

In its sample, this clone was seen once. CDR3 loop: CAISKTETEAFF. CDR3 sequence (DNA): TGTGCCATCAGTAAGACGGAGACTGAAGCTTTCTTT. The chain uses TRBV10-3 and TRBJ1-1, with unresolved D. V was cut by 5 bases and J by 5 bases, with 9 bases left in between. CDR1 and CDR2 from the germline V gene are ENHRY and SYGVKD. The length of the CDR3 is 12 residues.

V is TRBV19 and J is TRBJ2-3; TRBD2 matches at 8 bases. Germline V gene data show CDR1 as LNHDA and CDR2 as SQIVND (reference sequence). With V trimmed by 9 bases and J by 1 base, 6 bases remained unmatched. This CDR3 is 14 amino acids long. CDR3 region: CASAELAGTDTQYF. The CDR3 bases are TGTGCCAGCGCCGAACTAGCGGGCACAGATACGCAGTATTTT.

The chain uses TRBV5-8 and TRBJ2-7; D possibly corresponds to TRBD1 (5 bases). The ends were cut back, 0 bases at V and 12 bases at J, with 10 bases in the middle. Germline CDR1 reads SGHTS; CDR2 reads YDEGEE. The CDR3 sequence is 11 residues long. CDR3: CASSLESGWYF. DNA for the CDR3: TGTGCCAGCAGCTTGGAGTCAGGGTGGTACTTC.

CDR3 bases: TGTGCCAGCAGTTATCTTACTCTAGCGGGGGGCACAGATACGCAGTATTTT. Its protein is CASSYLTLAGGTDTQYF. This sequence joins TRBV27 and TRBJ2-3, with 10 nucleotides matching TRBD2. CDR3 size: 17 residues. Trimming took 4 bases from V and 1 from J; bases not matched to a gene: 8. Germline V CDR1 and CDR2: MNHEY, SMNVEV (reference sequence).

In its sample, this clone was seen once. V is TRBV13 and J is TRBJ1-2, with a tentative D call TRBD1 (6 bases). The CDR3 totals 16 residues. The germline CDR1 and CDR2 sequences are PRHDT and FYEKMQ (reference sequence). V lost 0 bases and J 6 bases, leaving 17 bases between the germline ends. As DNA, the CDR3 is TGTGCCAGCAGCTTAGGGGCGACAGGAACTGGGGATGGCTACACCTTC. Translating gives CASSLGATGTGDGYTF.

The V gene is TRBV9, the J gene TRBJ1-1; 8 bases fit TRBD1. CDR1 SGDLS and CDR2 YYNGEE come from the germline V gene. The CDR3 runs to 14 residues. V lost 5 bases, J lost 4 bases, and 7 bases stayed unmatched. The CDR3 sequence is CASSLTGEGTEAFF. CDR3 coding DNA: TGTGCCAGCAGTTTGACAGGGGAGGGCACTGAAGCTTTCTTT.

J is TRBJ1-1 and V is TRBV19, with a weak D call TRBD1 (5 bases). Looked up from germline, CDR1 is LNHDA and CDR2 is SQIVND (reference sequence). The germline V and J ends were trimmed by 3 bases and 4 bases, with 12 bases remaining between them. The CDR3 spans 14 residues. The CDR3, as DNA: TGTGCCAGTAGTATCAAAGGGGTCCCCACTGAAGCTTTCTTT. Translation gives CASSIKGVPTEAFF.